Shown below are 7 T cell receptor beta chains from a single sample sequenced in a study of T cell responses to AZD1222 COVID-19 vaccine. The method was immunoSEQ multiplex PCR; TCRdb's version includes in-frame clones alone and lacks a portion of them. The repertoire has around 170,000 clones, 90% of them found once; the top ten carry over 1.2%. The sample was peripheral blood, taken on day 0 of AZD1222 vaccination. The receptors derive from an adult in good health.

CDR3 DNA: TGTGCCAGCAGTCTTACACAGGGGGGTAATGAAAAACTGTTTTTT. This encodes CASSLTQGGNEKLFF. J is TRBJ1-4 and V is TRBV6-5; 8 bases align to TRBD1. This CDR3 is built from 15 residues. Germline assignment: CDR1 MNHEY and CDR2 SVGAGI. V shed 5 bases and J 4 bases; nucleotides not matched to a gene: 6.

The DNA of the CDR3 is TGTGCCAGCAGCTTAGATCGTGAGACAGGGGGGTATGGCTACACCTTC. Its translation is CASSLDRETGGYGYTF. The chain carries TRBV11-2 and TRBJ1-2; 9 bases line up with TRBD1. This CDR3 is built from 16 residues. Germline lookup yields CDR1 SGHAT and CDR2 FQNNGV. Trimming took 0 bases from V and 5 from J; bases not matched to a gene: 7.

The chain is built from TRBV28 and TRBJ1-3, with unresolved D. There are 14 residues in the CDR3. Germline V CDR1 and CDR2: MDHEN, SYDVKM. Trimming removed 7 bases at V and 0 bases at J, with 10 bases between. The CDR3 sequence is CASNMDGSGNTIYF. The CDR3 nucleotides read TGTGCCAGCAATATGGACGGCTCTGGAAACACCATATATTTT.

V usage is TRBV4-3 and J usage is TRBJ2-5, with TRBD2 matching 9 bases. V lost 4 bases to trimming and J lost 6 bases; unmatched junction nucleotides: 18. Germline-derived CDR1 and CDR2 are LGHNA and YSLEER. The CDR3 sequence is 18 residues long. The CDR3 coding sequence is TGCGCCAGCAGCCGGAGTAGCGGGGGCGTCACCCCTATCCAGACCCAGTACTTC. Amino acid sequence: CASSRSSGGVTPIQTQYF.

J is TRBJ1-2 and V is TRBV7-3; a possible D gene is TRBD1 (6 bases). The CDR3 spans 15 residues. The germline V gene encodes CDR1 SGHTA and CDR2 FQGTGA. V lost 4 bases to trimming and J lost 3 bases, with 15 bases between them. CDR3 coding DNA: TGTGCCAGCAGCTCAAGACCAGGGGCGTACTATGGCTACACCTTC. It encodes CASSSRPGAYYGYTF.

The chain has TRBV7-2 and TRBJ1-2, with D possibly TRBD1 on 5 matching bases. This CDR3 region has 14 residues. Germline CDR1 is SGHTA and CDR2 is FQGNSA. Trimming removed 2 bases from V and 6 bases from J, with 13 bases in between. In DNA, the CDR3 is TGTGCCAGCAGCTTACAGTTTCGGGGCCATGGCTACACCTTC. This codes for CASSLQFRGHGYTF. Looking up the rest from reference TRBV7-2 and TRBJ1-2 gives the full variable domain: GAGVSQSPSNKVTEKGKDVELRCDPISGHTALYWYRQSLGQGLEFLIYFQGNSAPDKSGLPSDRFSAERTGGSVSTLTIQRTQQEDSAVYLCASSLQFRGHGYTFGSGTRLTVV.

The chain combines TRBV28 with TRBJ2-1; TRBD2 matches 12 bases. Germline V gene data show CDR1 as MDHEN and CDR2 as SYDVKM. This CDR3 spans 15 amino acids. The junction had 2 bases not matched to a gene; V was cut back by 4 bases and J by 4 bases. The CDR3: CASSSTSGGYNEQFF. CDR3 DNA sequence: TGTGCCAGCAGTTCGACTAGCGGGGGTTACAATGAGCAGTTCTTC.